The clone carrying this T cell receptor beta chain was seen at least ten times. The data were taken from a study of cytomegalovirus exposure and HLA in healthy donors. Both 60 Vbeta primers and 13 Jbeta primers went into the PCR. Only in-frame clones appear in the TCRdb table, and some are missing; sequencing was by immunoSEQ multiplex PCR. The sample yields about 150,000 clones, just under 80% seen once. V lost 2 bases to trimming and J lost 3 bases, with 5 bases between them. From germline, CDR1 is SNHLY and CDR2 FYNNEI. The CDR3 is 12 residues long. The chain combines TRBV2 with TRBJ2-7; D is ambiguous. The sample consisted of PBMCs. The receptor comes from a male donor in good health and CMV-seronegative. The CDR3 nucleotides read TGTGCCAGCAGTGAATCCGTCTACGAGCAGTACTTC. This encodes CASSESVYEQYF.